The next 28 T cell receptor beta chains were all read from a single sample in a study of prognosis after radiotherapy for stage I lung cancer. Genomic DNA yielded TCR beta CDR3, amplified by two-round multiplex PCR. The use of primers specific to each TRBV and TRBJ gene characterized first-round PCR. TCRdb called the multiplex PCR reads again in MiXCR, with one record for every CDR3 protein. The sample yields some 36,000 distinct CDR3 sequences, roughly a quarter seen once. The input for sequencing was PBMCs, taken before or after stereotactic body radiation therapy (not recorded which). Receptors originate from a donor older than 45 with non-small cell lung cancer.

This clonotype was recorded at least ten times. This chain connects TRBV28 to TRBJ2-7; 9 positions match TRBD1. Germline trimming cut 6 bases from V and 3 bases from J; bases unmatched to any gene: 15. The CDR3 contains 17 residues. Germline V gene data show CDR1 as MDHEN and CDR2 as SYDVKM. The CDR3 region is CASSSLSEGQGVYEQYF. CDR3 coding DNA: TGTGCCAGCAGCAGTTTAAGTGAGGGACAGGGAGTCTACGAGCAGTACTTC.

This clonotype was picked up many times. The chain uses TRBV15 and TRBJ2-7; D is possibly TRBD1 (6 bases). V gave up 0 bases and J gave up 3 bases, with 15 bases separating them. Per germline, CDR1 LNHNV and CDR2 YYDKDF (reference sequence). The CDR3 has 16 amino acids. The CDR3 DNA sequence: TGTGCCACCAGCAGAGATCCCAGGGGAAAGCTCTACGAGCAGTACTTC. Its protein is CATSRDPRGKLYEQYF.

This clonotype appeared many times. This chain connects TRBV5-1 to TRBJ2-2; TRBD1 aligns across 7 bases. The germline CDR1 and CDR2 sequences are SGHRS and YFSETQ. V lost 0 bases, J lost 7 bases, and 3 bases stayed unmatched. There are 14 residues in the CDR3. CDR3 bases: TGCGCCAGCAGCTTGGAGGGGGCTGACGGGGAGCTGTTTTTT. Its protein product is CASSLEGADGELFF.

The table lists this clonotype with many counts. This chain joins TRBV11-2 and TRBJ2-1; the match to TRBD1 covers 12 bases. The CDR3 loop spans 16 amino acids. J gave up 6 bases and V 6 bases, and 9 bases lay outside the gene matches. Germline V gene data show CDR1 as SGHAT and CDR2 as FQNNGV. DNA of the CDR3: TGTGCCAGCAGACAGAGGGGGGACAGGGGGCTCAATGAGCAGTTCTTC. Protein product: CASRQRGDRGLNEQFF.

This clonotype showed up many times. In nucleotides, the CDR3 is TGTGCCAGCTCACCCGGACTAAGGAGAAATGAGCAGTTCTTC. Translated, it gives CASSPGLRRNEQFF. The V gene is TRBV18, the J gene TRBJ2-1; possibly TRBD2 for D (6 bases). Trimming removed 3 bases from V and 7 bases from J, with 13 bases in between. The CDR3 length is 14 residues. In germline, CDR1 is KGHSH, CDR2 LQKENI.

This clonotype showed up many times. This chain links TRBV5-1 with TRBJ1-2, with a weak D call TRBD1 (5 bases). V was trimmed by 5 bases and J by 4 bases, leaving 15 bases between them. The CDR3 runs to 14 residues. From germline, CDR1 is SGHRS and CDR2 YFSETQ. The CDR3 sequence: CASRDLRVGYGYTF. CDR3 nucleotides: TGCGCCAGCAGGGACCTCAGGGTCGGCTATGGCTACACCTTC.

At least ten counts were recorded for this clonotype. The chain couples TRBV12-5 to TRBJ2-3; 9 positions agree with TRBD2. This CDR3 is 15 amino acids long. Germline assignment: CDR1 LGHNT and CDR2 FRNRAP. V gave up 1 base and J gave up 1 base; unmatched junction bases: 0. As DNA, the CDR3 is TGTGCTAGTGGTTTGGGGACTAGCGGCACAGATACGCAGTATTTT. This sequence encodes CASGLGTSGTDTQYF.

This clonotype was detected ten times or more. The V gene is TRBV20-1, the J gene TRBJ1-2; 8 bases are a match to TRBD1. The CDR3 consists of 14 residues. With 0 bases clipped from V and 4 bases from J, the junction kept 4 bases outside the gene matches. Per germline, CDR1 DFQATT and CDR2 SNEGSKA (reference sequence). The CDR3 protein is CSARDRGQGYGYTF. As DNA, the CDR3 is TGCAGTGCTAGAGACAGGGGGCAAGGCTATGGCTACACCTTC.

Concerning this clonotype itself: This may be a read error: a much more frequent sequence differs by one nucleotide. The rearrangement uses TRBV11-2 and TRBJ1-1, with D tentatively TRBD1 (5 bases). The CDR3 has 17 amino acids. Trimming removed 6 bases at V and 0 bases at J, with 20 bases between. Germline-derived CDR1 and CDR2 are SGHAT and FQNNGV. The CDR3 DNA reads TGTGCCAGCAGTATTCGGGGGTCTGACCCCATGAACACTGAAGCTTTCTTT. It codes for CASSIRGSDPMNTEAFF. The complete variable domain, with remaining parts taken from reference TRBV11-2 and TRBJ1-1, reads EAGVAQSPRYKIIEKRQSVAFWCNPISGHATLYWYQQILGQGPKLLIQFQNNGVVDDSQLPKDRFSAERLKGVDSTLKIQPAKLEDSAVYLCASSIRGSDPMNTEAFFGQGTRLTVV.

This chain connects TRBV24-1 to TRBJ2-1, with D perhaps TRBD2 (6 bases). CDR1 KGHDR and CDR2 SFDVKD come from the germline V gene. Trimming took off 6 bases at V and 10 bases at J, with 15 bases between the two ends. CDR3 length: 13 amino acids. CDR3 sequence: CATSRSGRREQFF. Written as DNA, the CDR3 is TGTGCCACCAGTCGGAGTGGGAGGCGCGAGCAGTTCTTC.

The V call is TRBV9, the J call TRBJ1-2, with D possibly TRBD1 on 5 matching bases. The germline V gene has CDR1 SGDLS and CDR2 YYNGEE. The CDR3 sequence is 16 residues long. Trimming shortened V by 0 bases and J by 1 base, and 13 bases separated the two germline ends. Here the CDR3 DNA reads TGTGCCAGCAGCGTAGAACGGGGCCCGATTAACTATGGCTACACCTTC. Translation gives CASSVERGPINYGYTF. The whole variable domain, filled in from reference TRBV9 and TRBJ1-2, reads DSGVTQTPKHLITATGQRVTLRCSPRSGDLSVYWYQQSLDQGLQFLIQYYNGEERAKGNILERFSAQQFPDLHSELNLSSLELGDSALYFCASSVERGPINYGYTFGSGTRLTVV.

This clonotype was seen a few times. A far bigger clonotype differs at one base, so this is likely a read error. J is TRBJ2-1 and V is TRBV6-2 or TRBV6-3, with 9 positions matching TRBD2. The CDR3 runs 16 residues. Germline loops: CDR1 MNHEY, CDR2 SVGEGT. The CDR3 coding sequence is TGTGCCAGCAGTGAATATAGCGGGAGCTCCTACAATGAGCAGTCCTTC. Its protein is CASSEYSGSSYNEQSF.

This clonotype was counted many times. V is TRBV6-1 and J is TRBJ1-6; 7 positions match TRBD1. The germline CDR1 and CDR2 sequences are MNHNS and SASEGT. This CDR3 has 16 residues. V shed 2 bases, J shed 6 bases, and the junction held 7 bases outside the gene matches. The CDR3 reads CASSEIQGVGNSPLHF. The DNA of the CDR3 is TGTGCCAGCAGTGAAATCCAGGGGGTCGGTAATTCACCCCTCCACTTT.

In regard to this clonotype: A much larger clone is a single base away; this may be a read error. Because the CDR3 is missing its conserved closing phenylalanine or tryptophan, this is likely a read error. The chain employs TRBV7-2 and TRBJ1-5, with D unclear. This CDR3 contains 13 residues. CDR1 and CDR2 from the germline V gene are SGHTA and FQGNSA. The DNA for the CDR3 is TGTGCCAGCAGCTTAGCGAGGTTTCAGCACCAGCATCTT. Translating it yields CASSLARFQHQHL.

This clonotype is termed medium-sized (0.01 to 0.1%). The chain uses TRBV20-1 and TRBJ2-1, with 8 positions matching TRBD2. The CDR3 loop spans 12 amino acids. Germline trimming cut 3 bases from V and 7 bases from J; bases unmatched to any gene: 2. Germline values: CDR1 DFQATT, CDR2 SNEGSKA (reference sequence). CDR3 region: CSARRGENEQFF. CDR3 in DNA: TGCAGTGCTAGGCGGGGGGAGAATGAGCAGTTCTTC.

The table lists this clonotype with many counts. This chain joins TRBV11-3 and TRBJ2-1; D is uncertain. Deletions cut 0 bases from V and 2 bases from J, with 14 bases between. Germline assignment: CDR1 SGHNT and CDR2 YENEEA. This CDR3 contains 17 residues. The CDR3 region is CASSLDRRRGPYNEQFF. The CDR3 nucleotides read TGTGCCAGCAGCTTAGATCGGCGGAGAGGCCCCTACAATGAGCAGTTCTTC.

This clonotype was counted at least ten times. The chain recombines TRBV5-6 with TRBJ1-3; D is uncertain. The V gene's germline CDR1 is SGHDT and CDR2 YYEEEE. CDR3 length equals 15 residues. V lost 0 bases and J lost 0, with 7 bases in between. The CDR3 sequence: CASSLGEVSGNTIYF. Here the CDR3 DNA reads TGTGCCAGCAGCTTGGGGGAGGTCTCTGGAAACACCATATATTTT. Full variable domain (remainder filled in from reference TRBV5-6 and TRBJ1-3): DAGVTQSPTHLIKTRGQQVTLRCSPKSGHDTVSWYQQALGQGPQFIFQYYEEEERQRGNFPDRFSGHQFPNYSSELNVNALLLGDSALYLCASSLGEVSGNTIYFGEGSWLTVV.

CDR3: CSAGDRGDYGYTF. For the CDR3, the DNA is TGCAGTGCGGGGGACAGGGGTGACTATGGCTACACCTTC. The chain recombines TRBV20-1 with TRBJ1-2, with 10 bases matching TRBD1. This CDR3 has 13 amino acids. With V trimmed by 6 bases and J by 3 bases, 4 bases remained unmatched. The germline gives CDR1 DFQATT, CDR2 SNEGSKA (reference sequence).

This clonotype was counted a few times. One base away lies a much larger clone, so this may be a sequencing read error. CDR3 sequence: CACKGGLAGGEQFF. The CDR3 coding sequence is TGTGCCTGCAAGGGAGGTCTAGCGGGGGGAGAGCAGTTCTTC. The chain couples TRBV28 to TRBJ2-1, with TRBD2 identical over 11 bases. V shed 11 bases and J 10 bases; nucleotides not matched to a gene: 13. Germline CDR1 and CDR2: MDHEN and SYDVKM. The CDR3 consists of 14 residues.

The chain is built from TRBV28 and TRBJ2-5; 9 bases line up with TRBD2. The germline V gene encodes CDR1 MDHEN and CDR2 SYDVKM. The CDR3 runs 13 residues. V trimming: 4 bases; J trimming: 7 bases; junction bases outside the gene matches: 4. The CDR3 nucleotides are TGTGCCAGCAGTTCCGAAGCGGGGGGGACCCAGTACTTC. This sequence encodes CASSSEAGGTQYF.

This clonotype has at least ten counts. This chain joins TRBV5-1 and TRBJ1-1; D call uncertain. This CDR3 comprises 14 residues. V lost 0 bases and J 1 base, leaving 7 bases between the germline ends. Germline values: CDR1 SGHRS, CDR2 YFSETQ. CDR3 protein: CASSLGEANTEAFF. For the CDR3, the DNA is TGCGCCAGCAGCTTGGGGGAGGCGAACACTGAAGCTTTCTTT.

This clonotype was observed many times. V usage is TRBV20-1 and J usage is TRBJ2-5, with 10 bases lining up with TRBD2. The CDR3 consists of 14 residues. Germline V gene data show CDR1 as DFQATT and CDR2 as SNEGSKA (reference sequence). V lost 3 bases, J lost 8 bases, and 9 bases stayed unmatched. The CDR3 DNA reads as TGCAGTGCTAGCATGCCTAGCGGGAGTTTTACCCAGTACTTC. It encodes CSASMPSGSFTQYF.

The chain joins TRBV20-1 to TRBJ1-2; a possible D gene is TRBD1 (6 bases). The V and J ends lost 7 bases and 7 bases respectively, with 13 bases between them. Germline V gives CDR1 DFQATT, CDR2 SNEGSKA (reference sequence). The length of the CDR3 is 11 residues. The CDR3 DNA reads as TGCAGTGGAGGACCAGGGGCTGGCTACACCTTC. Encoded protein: CSGGPGAGYTF.

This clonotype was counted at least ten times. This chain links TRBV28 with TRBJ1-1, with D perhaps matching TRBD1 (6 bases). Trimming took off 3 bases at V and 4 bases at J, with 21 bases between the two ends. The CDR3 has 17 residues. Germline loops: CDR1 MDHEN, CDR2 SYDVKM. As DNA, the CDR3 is TGTGCCAGCAGTTTCGAGGCAGGGGAGGTGAGGGTCACTGAAGCTTTCTTT. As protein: CASSFEAGEVRVTEAFF.

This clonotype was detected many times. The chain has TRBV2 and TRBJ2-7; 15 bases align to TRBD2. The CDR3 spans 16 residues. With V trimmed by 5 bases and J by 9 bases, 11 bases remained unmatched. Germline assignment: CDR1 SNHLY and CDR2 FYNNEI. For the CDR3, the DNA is TGTGCCAGCAGTCCGCGGACTAGCGGGGGGGAGATCGGGCAGTACTTC. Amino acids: CASSPRTSGGEIGQYF. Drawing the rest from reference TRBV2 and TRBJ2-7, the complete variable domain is EPEVTQTPSHQVTQMGQEVILRCVPISNHLYFYWYRQILGQKVEFLVSFYNNEISEKSEIFDDQFSVERPDGSNFTLKIRSTKLEDSAMYFCASSPRTSGGEIGQYFGPGTRLTVT.

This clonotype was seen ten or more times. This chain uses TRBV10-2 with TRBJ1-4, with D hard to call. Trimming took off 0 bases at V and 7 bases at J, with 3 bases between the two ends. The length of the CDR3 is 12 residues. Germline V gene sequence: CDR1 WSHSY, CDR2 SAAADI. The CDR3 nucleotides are TGCGCCAGCAGTGAGTCAGGTGAAAAACTGTTTTTT. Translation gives CASSESGEKLFF.

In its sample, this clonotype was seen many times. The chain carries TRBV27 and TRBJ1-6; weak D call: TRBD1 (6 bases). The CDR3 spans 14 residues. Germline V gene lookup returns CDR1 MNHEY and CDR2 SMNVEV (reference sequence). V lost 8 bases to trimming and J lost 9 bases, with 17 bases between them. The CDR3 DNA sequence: TGTGCCAGCCGAAGGGACACCTCACGTTCACCCCTCCACTTT. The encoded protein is CASRRDTSRSPLHF.

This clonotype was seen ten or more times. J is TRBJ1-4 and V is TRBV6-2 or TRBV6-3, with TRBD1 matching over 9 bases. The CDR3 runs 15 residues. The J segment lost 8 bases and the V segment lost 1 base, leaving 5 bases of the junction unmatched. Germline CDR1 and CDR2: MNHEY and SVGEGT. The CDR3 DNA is TGTGCCAGCAGTTACTTAACAGGGGGCTGGGAAAAACTGTTTTTT. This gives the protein CASSYLTGGWEKLFF.